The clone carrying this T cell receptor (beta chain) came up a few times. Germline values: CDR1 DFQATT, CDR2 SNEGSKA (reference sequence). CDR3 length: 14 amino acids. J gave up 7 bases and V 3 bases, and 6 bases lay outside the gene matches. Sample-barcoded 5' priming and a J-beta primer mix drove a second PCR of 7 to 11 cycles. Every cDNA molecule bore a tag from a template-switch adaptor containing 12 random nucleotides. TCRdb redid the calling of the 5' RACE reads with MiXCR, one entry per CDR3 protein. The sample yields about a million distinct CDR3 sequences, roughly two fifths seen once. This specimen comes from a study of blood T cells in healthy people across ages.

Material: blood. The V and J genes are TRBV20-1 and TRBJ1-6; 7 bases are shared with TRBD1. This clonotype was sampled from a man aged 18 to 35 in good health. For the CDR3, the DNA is TGCAGTGCTAGGTTGGGACAGCCAAATTCACCCCTCCACTTT. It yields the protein CSARLGQPNSPLHF.